The 31 T cell receptor beta chains in this list originate from one sample, sequenced in a study of cytomegalovirus exposure and HLA in healthy donors. The primer mix had 60 Vbeta and 13 Jbeta primers. Produced via immunoSEQ multiplex PCR; TCRdb's table is partial and in-frame only. The sample lists 95,000 to 150,000 clones; around 69% were seen once. Sequenced input: PBMCs. These receptors were collected from a middle-aged woman in good health and CMV-seropositive.

The J gene is TRBJ2-7, the V gene TRBV28; 7 bases line up with TRBD2. The CDR3 is made up of 14 amino acids. V lost 5 bases and J lost 2; bases outside the gene matches: 6. Germline V gene sequence: CDR1 MDHEN, CDR2 SYDVKM. CDR3 sequence (DNA): TGTGCCAGCAGTGGGGGGGGACGGACCTACGAGCAGTACTTC. Protein product: CASSGGGRTYEQYF.

The V gene is TRBV10-2, the J gene TRBJ2-3; 7 bases align to TRBD2. The CDR3 contains 18 residues. The V gene's germline CDR1 is WSHSY and CDR2 SAAADI. After removal of 8 bases from V and 0 bases from J, the junction contained 17 bases not matched to a gene. CDR3 protein: CASGGVKEAGPSTDTQYF. The CDR3 coding sequence is TGCGCCAGCGGGGGGGTTAAAGAGGCGGGACCAAGCACAGATACGCAGTATTTT.

This sequence joins TRBV19 and TRBJ1-1; 9 bases are shared with TRBD1. Germline values: CDR1 LNHDA, CDR2 SQIVND (reference sequence). The trim removed 5 bases at V and 4 bases at J, leaving 8 bases unmatched. The CDR3 spans 15 residues. CDR3 in amino acids: CASSPQQGALTEAFF. CDR3 bases: TGTGCCAGTAGTCCTCAACAGGGGGCCCTCACTGAAGCTTTCTTT. Full variable domain (remainder filled in from reference TRBV19 and TRBJ1-1): DGGITQSPKYLFRKEGQNVTLSCEQNLNHDAMYWYRQDPGQGLRLIYYSQIVNDFQKGDIAEGYSVSREKKESFPLTVTSAQKNPTAFYLCASSPQQGALTEAFFGQGTRLTVV.

The chain uses TRBV6-1 and TRBJ1-3, with 8 bases matching TRBD1. The junction had 4 bases not matched to a gene; V was cut back by 1 base and J by 8 bases. The CDR3 runs 14 residues. Germline CDR1 is MNHNS and CDR2 is SASEGT. CDR3 protein: CASSEGRGRDTIYF. CDR3 in DNA: TGTGCCAGCAGTGAAGGCAGGGGGCGAGACACCATATATTTT.

The chain carries TRBV5-4 and TRBJ2-1; TRBD2 aligns across 12 bases. This CDR3 is 16 amino acids long. Germline V gene lookup returns CDR1 SGHNT and CDR2 YYREEE (reference sequence). Germline trimming cut 0 bases from V and 7 bases from J; bases unmatched to any gene: 5. This chain's CDR3 is CASSLDLAGGWNEQFF. DNA for the CDR3: TGTGCCAGCAGCTTGGACCTAGCGGGAGGGTGGAATGAGCAGTTCTTC. Filled out from reference TRBV5-4 and TRBJ2-1, the complete variable domain reads ETGVTQSPTHLIKTRGQQVTLRCSSQSGHNTVSWYQQALGQGPQFIFQYYREEENGRGNFPPRFSGLQFPNYSSELNVNALELDDSALYLCASSLDLAGGWNEQFFGPGTRLTVL.

To note about this clone: Germline and junction disagree at one end, which may indicate a read error. The CDR3 protein is CASSPLSDTGELFF. The CDR3 nucleotides are TGTGCCAGCTCTCCACTGTCGGACACCGGGGAGCTGTTTTTT. The V and J genes are TRBV18 and TRBJ2-2, with D hard to call. Looked up from germline, CDR1 is KGHSH and CDR2 is LQKENI. The CDR3 is 14 residues long.

This clone was picked up a small number of times. V and J are TRBV5-4 and TRBJ2-1, with 8 bases lining up with TRBD2. This CDR3 has 17 residues. V was clipped by 5 bases and J by 0 bases; unmatched bases: 10. In germline, CDR1 is SGHNT, CDR2 YYREEE (reference sequence). The DNA for the CDR3 is TGTGCCAGCAGGAAGGGACTAGACCTGAGCTCCTACAATGAGCAGTTCTTC. Amino acids: CASRKGLDLSSYNEQFF. Full variable domain (outside the CDR3, taken from reference TRBV5-4 and TRBJ2-1): ETGVTQSPTHLIKTRGQQVTLRCSSQSGHNTVSWYQQALGQGPQFIFQYYREEENGRGNFPPRFSGLQFPNYSSELNVNALELDDSALYLCASRKGLDLSSYNEQFFGPGTRLTVL.

This chain joins TRBV19 and TRBJ2-1; TRBD2 aligns across 8 bases. The CDR3 runs to 17 residues. Germline CDR1 reads LNHDA; CDR2 reads SQIVND (reference sequence). Germline trimming cut 1 base from V and 0 bases from J; bases unmatched to any gene: 5. The CDR3 here is CASSIAGGLSSYNEQFF. CDR3 coding DNA: TGTGCCAGTAGTATAGCGGGAGGGCTTAGCTCCTACAATGAGCAGTTCTTC.

Notes on this clone: Within the sample, other DNA sequences also encode this same CDR3. The chain couples TRBV28 to TRBJ2-3, with unresolved D. V was clipped by 4 bases and J by 6 bases, with 8 bases between them. CDR3 length equals 12 residues. CDR1 is MDHEN and CDR2 is SYDVKM in the germline V gene. The CDR3 spells CASSSTRDTQYF. CDR3 DNA: TGTGCCAGCAGTTCCACCCGGGATACGCAGTATTTT.

This clone was observed a handful of times. The chain employs TRBV9 and TRBJ2-3; 12 bases fit TRBD2. The CDR3 totals 15 residues. J gave up 13 bases and V 0 bases, and 9 bases lay outside the gene matches. CDR1 and CDR2 (germline): SGDLS, YYNGEE. The CDR3 spells CASSVDPKSSGGEYF. CDR3 DNA sequence: TGTGCCAGCAGCGTAGACCCTAAGTCTAGCGGGGGGGAGTATTTT.

This clone was counted a few times. The rearrangement uses TRBV18 and TRBJ1-1; 7 nucleotides agree with TRBD1. Germline CDR1 and CDR2: KGHSH and LQKENI. Germline trimming cut 6 bases from V and 4 bases from J; bases unmatched to any gene: 5. The CDR3 sequence is 13 residues long. The CDR3 DNA reads TGTGCCAGCTCCCTAGACAGGGTCACTGAAGCTTTCTTT. This encodes CASSLDRVTEAFF.

This clone turned up a few times. The chain links TRBV7-9 to TRBJ1-5; 11 bases are a match to TRBD1. The CDR3 contains 16 residues. V was pared by 1 base and J by 4 bases, with 3 bases of the junction left unmatched. CDR1 and CDR2 from the germline V gene are SEHNR and FQNEAQ (reference sequence). The DNA of the CDR3 is TGTGCCAGCAGCTTAGGGGGGACAGGGGGAAATCAGCCCCAGCATTTT. This sequence encodes CASSLGGTGGNQPQHF. Filled out from reference TRBV7-9 and TRBJ1-5, the complete variable domain reads DTGVSQNPRHKITKRGQNVTFRCDPISEHNRLYWYRQTLGQGPEFLTYFQNEAQLEKSRLLSDRFSAERPKGSFSTLEIQRTEQGDSAMYLCASSLGGTGGNQPQHFGDGTRLSIL.

The V gene is TRBV20-1, the J gene TRBJ2-7; D is unclear. The germline V gene encodes CDR1 DFQATT and CDR2 SNEGSKA (reference sequence). The CDR3 consists of 8 residues. CDR3 bases: TGCACCTACTACGAGCAGTACTTC. The encoded protein is CTYYEQYF.

Only a few counts were recorded for this clone. The rearrangement links TRBV28 to TRBJ2-3; 7 bases match TRBD1. Per germline, CDR1 MDHEN and CDR2 SYDVKM. V dropped 6 bases and J dropped 3; count of bases not matched to a gene: 9. The CDR3 covers 15 residues. The CDR3 region has the DNA TGTGCCAGCAGCTCAGACAGGGACGGAACAGATACGCAGTATTTT. This sequence encodes CASSSDRDGTDTQYF. Together with reference TRBV28 and TRBJ2-3, the CDR3 gives the full variable domain: DVKVTQSSRYLVKRTGEKVFLECVQDMDHENMFWYRQDPGLGLRLIYFSYDVKMKEKGDIPEGYSVSREKKERFSLILESASTNQTSMYLCASSSDRDGTDTQYFGPGTRLTVL.

This clone showed up just a few times. The V gene is TRBV27, the J gene TRBJ1-2, with 7 positions matching TRBD1. This CDR3 is built from 15 residues. Per the germline V gene, CDR1 is MNHEY and CDR2 is SMNVEV (reference sequence). Trimming took 7 bases from V and 4 from J; bases not matched to a gene: 12. The CDR3 coding sequence is TGTGCCAGCAAGGGGGCCTCCTCTTTTACCTATGGCTACACCTTC. Residues: CASKGASSFTYGYTF.

CDR3 nucleotides: TGTGCCAGCAGTAGTCACAGGGGGCAGAACACTGAAGCTTTCTTT. This encodes CASSSHRGQNTEAFF. The chain carries TRBV11-3 and TRBJ1-1, with 9 bases aligning to TRBD1. V trimming: 6 bases; J trimming: 1 base; junction bases outside the gene matches: 6. CDR1 is SGHNT, CDR2 YENEEA, per germline. The CDR3 totals 15 residues.

This sequence joins TRBV7-2 and TRBJ2-5, with 7 bases matching TRBD2. V shed 4 bases and J 1 base; nucleotides not matched to a gene: 6. The CDR3 is 15 residues long. Per the germline V gene, CDR1 is SGHTA and CDR2 is FQGNSA. This chain's CDR3 is CASSSSGTIQETQYF. The CDR3 nucleotides are TGTGCCAGCAGCTCATCCGGGACTATCCAAGAGACCCAGTACTTC.

The chain employs TRBV5-1 and TRBJ1-1; 10 bases map to TRBD1. Per germline, CDR1 SGHRS and CDR2 YFSETQ. The CDR3 totals 18 residues. V lost 1 base to trimming and J lost 5 bases; unmatched junction nucleotides: 14. The CDR3 DNA sequence: TGCGCCAGCAGCTTGATGGGACAGGGGATTACGGTGGGAACTGAAGCTTTCTTT. It codes for CASSLMGQGITVGTEAFF.

V is TRBV6-1 and J is TRBJ2-1; 9 bases align to TRBD2. The V gene end was trimmed by 1 base and the J gene end by 10 bases; junction bases not matched to a gene: 8. This CDR3 has 15 amino acids. The germline V gene encodes CDR1 MNHNS and CDR2 SASEGT. In DNA, the CDR3 is TGTGCCAGCAGTGAAGTGAGCGGGGGGCTCGGAGAGCAGTTCTTC. It yields the protein CASSEVSGGLGEQFF.

This CDR3 reads CASSGLNYGYTF. Written as DNA, the CDR3 is TGTGCCAGCAGTGGTCTCAACTATGGCTACACCTTC. The chain joins TRBV6-1 to TRBJ1-2; D remains ambiguous. Germline CDR1 reads MNHNS; CDR2 reads SASEGT. V was trimmed by 4 bases and J by 2 bases, leaving 5 bases between them. The CDR3 runs to 12 residues.

V is TRBV9 and J is TRBJ2-1; 10 nucleotides agree with TRBD2. The junction had 13 bases not matched to a gene; V was cut back by 3 bases and J by 10 bases. Germline CDR1 and CDR2: SGDLS and YYNGEE. The CDR3 totals 16 residues. This chain's CDR3 is CASSALGAGGPGEQFF. In nucleotides, the CDR3 is TGTGCCAGCAGCGCCCTAGGAGCGGGGGGGCCAGGAGAGCAGTTCTTC. Using reference TRBV9 and TRBJ2-1 for the parts outside the CDR3, the full variable domain is DSGVTQTPKHLITATGQRVTLRCSPRSGDLSVYWYQQSLDQGLQFLIQYYNGEERAKGNILERFSAQQFPDLHSELNLSSLELGDSALYFCASSALGAGGPGEQFFGPGTRLTVL.

The V gene is TRBV29-1, the J gene TRBJ2-5; D is possibly TRBD1 (6 bases). Germline V gene sequence: CDR1 SQVTM, CDR2 ANQGSEA. The CDR3 spans 13 residues. Trimming removed 7 bases at V and 5 bases at J, with 17 bases between. CDR3 nucleotides: TGCAGCGCTCCGGACAGAAGGATGGAGACCCAGTACTTC. It encodes CSAPDRRMETQYF.

This sequence joins TRBV7-9 and TRBJ2-6; 7 bases align to TRBD2. The germline CDR1 and CDR2 sequences are SEHNR and FQNEAQ (reference sequence). V gave up 6 bases and J gave up 0 bases; unmatched junction bases: 8. CDR3 length: 17 amino acids. The CDR3 nucleotides are TGTGCCAGCAGGGACCCGGGGGGACTCTCTGGGGCCAACGTCCTGACTTTC. Its protein is CASRDPGGLSGANVLTF.

The chain has TRBV7-6 and TRBJ2-3, with D possibly TRBD2 on 5 matching bases. This CDR3 is 14 amino acids long. Looked up from germline, CDR1 is SGHVS and CDR2 is FNYEAQ. V was pared by 2 bases and J by 3 bases, with 9 bases between. The CDR3, as DNA: TGTGCCAGCAGCTTACGGACGGGGACAGATACGCAGTATTTT. This encodes CASSLRTGTDTQYF. Supplemented by reference TRBV7-6 and TRBJ2-3, the full variable domain reads GAGVSQSPRYKVTKRGQDVALRCDPISGHVSLYWYRQALGQGPEFLTYFNYEAQQDKSGLPNDRFSAERPEGSISTLTIQRTEQRDSAMYRCASSLRTGTDTQYFGPGTRLTVL.

V usage is TRBV27 and J usage is TRBJ2-3; 7 positions match TRBD1. V gave up 6 bases and J gave up 0 bases; unmatched junction bases: 9. This CDR3 contains 16 residues. CDR1 MNHEY and CDR2 SMNVEV come from the germline V gene (reference sequence). This CDR3 is CASSSPRDSSTDTQYF. CDR3 sequence (DNA): TGTGCCAGCAGCTCCCCTCGGGACAGTAGCACAGATACGCAGTATTTT.

This clone has more than one count but fewer than ten. The V call is TRBV27, the J call TRBJ2-3; possible D gene TRBD1, 5 bases. Germline values: CDR1 MNHEY, CDR2 SMNVEV (reference sequence). Trimming stripped 6 bases from V and 2 bases from J, with 9 bases between. The CDR3 contains 13 residues. CDR3 amino acids: CASSRTSTDTQYF. CDR3 in DNA: TGTGCCAGCAGCCGGACATCCACAGATACGCAGTATTTT.

The rearrangement uses TRBV7-6 and TRBJ2-3; the D gene is possibly TRBD1 (6 bases). Germline V gene data show CDR1 as SGHVS and CDR2 as FNYEAQ. The CDR3 sequence is 16 residues long. V lost 5 bases, J lost 0 bases, and 15 bases lay in between. Written as DNA, the CDR3 is TGTGCCAGCAGCGTAGAGGCAGGGGTGAGCACAGATACGCAGTATTTT. It yields the protein CASSVEAGVSTDTQYF.

V gene TRBV11-3 combines with J gene TRBJ1-3; D unresolved. Per germline, CDR1 SGHNT and CDR2 YENEEA. The CDR3 runs to 16 residues. V gave up 4 bases and J gave up 2 bases, with 15 bases separating them. The CDR3 loop reads CASSSALPQAGNTIYF. Here the CDR3 DNA reads TGTGCCAGCAGCTCCGCGCTCCCCCAAGCTGGAAACACCATATATTTT.

The chain couples TRBV19 to TRBJ2-1; TRBD2 agrees at 10 bases. The J segment lost 2 bases and the V segment lost 6 bases, leaving 13 bases of the junction unmatched. CDR1 is LNHDA and CDR2 is SQIVND in the germline V gene (reference sequence). This CDR3 region has 18 residues. CDR3 protein: CASSLRLAGVGTYNEQFF. The CDR3 region has the DNA TGTGCCAGTAGCCTCCGGCTAGCGGGAGTAGGGACCTACAATGAGCAGTTCTTC.

This clone was observed a handful of times. J is TRBJ2-1 and V is TRBV19, with a tentative D call TRBD1 (5 bases). V was clipped by 9 bases and J by 9 bases, with 12 bases between them. Germline V gene lookup returns CDR1 LNHDA and CDR2 SQIVND (reference sequence). The CDR3 has 11 residues. The CDR3 DNA follows: TGTGCCAGCCGAAGGGGCGGTGAGCAGTTCTTC. This sequence encodes CASRRGGEQFF.

The CDR3 reads CASSDLAGGPTGELFF. The CDR3 coding sequence is TGTGCCAGCAGTGACCTAGCGGGAGGCCCCACCGGGGAGCTGTTTTTT. This chain joins TRBV6-4 and TRBJ2-2; 11 bases align to TRBD2. CDR1 is MRHNA and CDR2 is SNTAGT in the germline V gene. The V and J ends lost 2 bases and 4 bases, in that order; junction bases with no gene match: 3. The CDR3 spans 16 residues.